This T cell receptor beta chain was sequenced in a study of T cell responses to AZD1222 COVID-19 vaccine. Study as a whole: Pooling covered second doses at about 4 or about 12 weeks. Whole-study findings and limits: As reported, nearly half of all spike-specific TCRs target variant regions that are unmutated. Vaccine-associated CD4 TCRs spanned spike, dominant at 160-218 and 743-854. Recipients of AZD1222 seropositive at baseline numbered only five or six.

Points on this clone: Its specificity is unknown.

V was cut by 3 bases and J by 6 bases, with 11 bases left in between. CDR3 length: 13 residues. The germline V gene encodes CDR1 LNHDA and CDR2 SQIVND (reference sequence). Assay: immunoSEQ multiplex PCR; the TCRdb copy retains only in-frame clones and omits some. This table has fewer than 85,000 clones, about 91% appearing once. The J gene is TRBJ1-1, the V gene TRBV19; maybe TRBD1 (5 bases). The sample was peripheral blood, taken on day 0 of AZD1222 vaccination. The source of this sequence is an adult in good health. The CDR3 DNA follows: TGTGCCAGTAGTATTATGGGGGGGGCTGAAGCTTTCTTT. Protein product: CASSIMGGAEAFF.